This is a list of T cell receptor beta chains from one sample in a study of chemoradiotherapy in HPV16-positive cancers. Here immunoSEQ multiplex PCR was the method, and the copy in TCRdb shows in-frame clones only, minus some. The sample yields about 12,000 clones, 60% to 75% seen once. Sampling was done from a patient who underwent chemoradiotherapy. The receptors were gathered from a human donor with HPV-associated anogenital cancer. CDR3s include the opening cysteine and the closing phenylalanine or tryptophan. D genes are given only for firm matches. Only part of the rows carry a size: once, few, many, or a class if the clone is expanded.

j_gene	v_gene	d_gene	abundance	CDR3aa	CDR3nt
TRBJ2-3	TRBV6-6	TRBD2	once	CASSLTSGRADTQYF	TGTGCCAGCAGCTTGACTAGCGGGAGGGCAGATACGCAGTATTTT
TRBJ1-2	TRBV28	.	.	CASSSGVGYTF	TGTGCCAGCAGTTCCGGGGTTGGCTACACCTTC
TRBJ2-2	TRBV11-3	.	once	CASSPSYQTGELFF	TGTGCCAGCAGCCCCTCCTACCAGACCGGGGAGCTGTTTTTT
TRBJ2-1	TRBV2	TRBD1	.	CASRGRTGGTGQFF	TGTGCCAGCAGGGGGAGGACAGGGGGGACAGGGCAGTTCTTC
TRBJ2-5	TRBV7-9	.	few	CATDSQYF	TGTGCCACCGATTCCCAGTACTTC
TRBJ2-1	TRBV11-2	TRBD1	few	CASSSTTGVIYNEQFF	TGTGCCAGCAGCTCCACCACAGGGGTTATCTACAATGAGCAGTTCTTC
TRBJ2-3	TRBV29-1	TRBD1	.	CSVRDRGLTDTQYF	TGCAGCGTCCGGGACAGGGGGCTCACAGATACGCAGTATTTT
TRBJ2-1	TRBV7-9	.	.	CASSQHIGQKFYNEQFF	TGTGCCAGCAGCCAACACATCGGACAGAAGTTCTACAATGAGCAGTTCTTC
TRBJ1-2	TRBV6-6	.	.	CASSYSSGLDYGYTF	TGTGCCAGCAGTTACTCTTCTGGGCTCGACTATGGCTACACCTTC
TRBJ2-7	TRBV11-1	TRBD1	.	CASSLGQRDYEQYF	TGTGCCAGCAGTTTGGGACAGAGAGATTACGAGCAGTACTTC
TRBJ1-1	TRBV10-3	TRBD1	.	CAIRPTGRGTEAFF	TGTGCCATCAGGCCGACAGGGAGGGGTACTGAAGCTTTCTTT
TRBJ2-7	TRBV30	TRBD2	.	CAWSATSGPYEQYF	TGTGCCTGGAGTGCGACTAGCGGGCCCTACGAGCAGTACTTC
TRBJ2-1	TRBV5-1	.	.	CASSSGTASYNEQFF	TGCGCCAGCAGCTCCGGGACTGCGTCCTACAATGAGCAGTTCTTC
TRBJ1-1	TRBV5-1	TRBD1	.	CASSRSGLTGGAEAFF	TGCGCCAGCAGCAGGAGTGGTCTTACAGGGGGTGCTGAAGCTTTCTTT
TRBJ2-1	TRBV18	TRBD2	.	CASSRTSGGPGNEQFF	TGTGCCAGCTCACGGACTAGCGGGGGCCCCGGCAATGAGCAGTTCTTC
TRBJ2-7	TRBV4-1	.	.	CASSLRTSLGYEQYF	TGCGCCAGCAGCCTTCGGACATCGTTGGGCTACGAGCAGTACTTC
TRBJ2-1	TRBV11-3	TRBD2	.	CASSSLVSGIANEQFF	TGTGCCAGCAGCTCCCTGGTTAGCGGGATAGCAAATGAGCAGTTCTTC
TRBJ2-5	TRBV6-5	.	.	CASKGGTETQYF	TGTGCCAGCAAGGGGGGGACGGAGACCCAGTACTTC
TRBJ1-2	TRBV18	.	.	CASSPKTGSGYTF	TGTGCCAGCTCACCTAAGACAGGCTCCGGCTACACCTTC
TRBJ2-1	TRBV28	TRBD2	once	CASSASGGTSGRALNEQFF	TGTGCCAGCAGTGCCTCGGGGGGGACTAGCGGGAGGGCCCTCAATGAGCAGTTCTTC
TRBJ1-1	TRBV28	TRBD1	few	CATRSQGASSAEAFF	TGTGCCACGAGGAGCCAGGGGGCGAGTAGCGCTGAAGCTTTCTTT
TRBJ2-5	TRBV19	.	.	CASSKDSVGETQYF	TGTGCCAGTAGTAAGGACAGCGTTGGGGAGACCCAGTACTTC
TRBJ1-2	TRBV7-8	TRBD1	.	CASSLGRQGSGYGYTF	TGTGCCAGCAGCTTAGGGCGACAGGGGTCCGGGTATGGCTACACCTTC
TRBJ1-5	TRBV7-2	.	.	CASSYGISNQPQHF	TGTGCCAGCAGCTATGGGATCAGCAATCAGCCCCAGCATTTT
TRBJ1-5	TRBV12-1	.	.	CASSFPEEDYDQPQHF	TGTGCCAGCAGCTTTCCGGAGGAGGATTATGACCAGCCCCAGCATTTT
TRBJ2-2	TRBV28	TRBD1	.	CASRLQGAVDTGELFF	TGTGCCAGCAGGTTACAGGGGGCCGTGGACACCGGGGAGCTGTTTTTT
TRBJ1-1	TRBV7-8	.	.	CASSLVGGSVTEAFF	TGTGCCAGCAGCTTGGTCGGGGGGTCGGTCACTGAAGCTTTCTTT
TRBJ1-3	TRBV5-1	.	.	CASSLTTGYGNTIYF	TGCGCCAGCAGCTTGACTACAGGGTATGGAAACACCATATATTTT
TRBJ2-7	TRBV5-5	TRBD1	.	CASSLVGGQGIMAYEQYF	TGTGCCAGCAGCTTGGTGGGGGGACAGGGGATTATGGCCTACGAGCAGTACTTC
TRBJ1-2	TRBV4-3	TRBD1	once	CASSPGQGAYGYTF	TGCGCCAGCAGCCCCGGACAGGGGGCCTATGGCTACACCTTC
TRBJ1-3	TRBV5-4	TRBD1	.	CASSNPQGIGAGNTIYF	TGTGCCAGCAGCAATCCACAGGGGATAGGTGCTGGAAACACCATATATTTT
TRBJ2-1	TRBV28	TRBD2	few	CASRPPLGLGDGQFF	TGTGCCAGCAGACCCCCATTGGGACTAGGGGATGGGCAGTTCTTC
TRBJ1-1	TRBV4-2	.	.	CASSQRDTTTNTEAFF	TGTGCCAGCAGCCAACGGGACACGACGACGAACACTGAAGCTTTCTTT
TRBJ2-1	TRBV6-1	.	.	CASSVGQGSYNEQFF	TGTGCCAGCAGTGTAGGGCAGGGTTCATACAATGAGCAGTTCTTC
TRBJ1-4	TRBV6-5	.	.	CASSYSGALGEKLFF	TGTGCCAGCAGTTACTCCGGAGCGTTGGGCGAAAAACTGTTTTTT
TRBJ1-1	TRBV2	.	.	CASSEGRIMNTEAFF	TGTGCCAGCAGTGAAGGTCGGATAATGAACACTGAAGCTTTCTTT
TRBJ1-2	TRBV6-1	.	.	CASRGGPPTYGYTF	TGTGCCAGCAGGGGGGGACCGCCAACCTATGGCTACACCTTC
TRBJ1-5	TRBV6-1	TRBD1	.	CASRNRDRGDQPQHF	TGTGCCAGCAGGAACCGGGACAGGGGGGATCAGCCCCAGCATTTT
TRBJ2-1	TRBV13	.	.	CASASATQNNEQFF	TGTGCCAGCGCCTCAGCGACCCAAAACAATGAGCAGTTCTTC
TRBJ1-4	TRBV4-3	.	.	CASSQDGAGSKTTNEKLFF	TGCGCCAGCAGCCAAGATGGGGCCGGGAGCAAAACAACTAATGAAAAACTGTTTTTT
TRBJ2-7	TRBV11-2	.	.	CASSLGQGGYEQYF	TGTGCCAGCAGCTTAGGTCAGGGAGGCTACGAGCAGTACTTC
TRBJ2-3	TRBV7-2	.	.	CASSSARNTQYF	TGTGCCAGCAGCTCAGCACGGAATACGCAGTATTTT
TRBJ1-5	TRBV30	.	.	CAWSPGGDQPQHF	TGTGCCTGGAGTCCGGGGGGGGATCAGCCCCAGCATTTT
TRBJ1-1	TRBV5-4	.	.	CASSREVLGTEAFF	TGTGCCAGCAGCAGGGAGGTCCTCGGGACTGAAGCTTTCTTT
TRBJ1-2	TRBV7-9	TRBD1	.	CASSLGAGDRDRYGYTF	TGTGCCAGCAGCTTAGGTGCCGGGGACAGGGATCGGTATGGCTACACCTTC
TRBJ2-7	TRBV2	.	.	CASSEEGLVSYEQYF	TGTGCCAGCAGTGAAGAGGGCCTAGTATCCTACGAGCAGTACTTC
TRBJ2-7	TRBV6-1	.	.	CASSERAPTYEQYF	TGTGCCAGCAGTGAAAGGGCACCTACCTACGAGCAGTACTTC
TRBJ1-1	TRBV7-2	.	.	CASSPGRNTEAFF	TGTGCCAGCAGCCCCGGGAGGAACACTGAAGCTTTCTTT
TRBJ2-7	TRBV28	TRBD1	.	CASRQQGTYEQYF	TGTGCCAGTCGCCAACAGGGGACCTACGAGCAGTACTTC
TRBJ2-7	TRBV19	TRBD2	medium-sized	CATGLAGGPTEQYF	TGTGCCACCGGACTAGCGGGAGGGCCAACCGAGCAGTACTTC
TRBJ1-5	TRBV4-1	.	.	CASSQESGRGAYQPQHF	TGCGCCAGCAGCCAAGAGTCGGGGAGGGGGGCATATCAGCCCCAGCATTTT
TRBJ1-1	TRBV11-1	.	.	CASSLEDLNTEAFF	TGTGCCAGCAGCTTAGAAGACCTGAACACTGAAGCTTTCTTT